This passage covers 28 T cell receptor beta chains from one sample sequenced in a study of cytomegalovirus exposure and HLA in healthy donors. PCR amplification relied on 60 Vbeta primers (plus 13 Jbeta primers). TCRdb's table, derived via immunoSEQ multiplex PCR, lists solely in-frame clones and lacks some. The table shows approximately 200,000 clones, with 65% to 85% occurring only once. The sample taken for sequencing was PBMCs. The receptors originated from a woman aged 25 to 45 in good health and CMV-seropositive.

The chain links TRBV27 to TRBJ2-7; 8 nucleotides agree with TRBD1. Trimming at V came to 2 bases and at J to 0 bases, leaving 6 bases not matched to a gene. Germline-derived CDR1 and CDR2 are MNHEY and SMNVEV (reference sequence). The CDR3 covers 16 residues. The CDR3 DNA reads TGTGCCAGCAGTTTACTCGGGACAGGCCACTCCTACGAGCAGTACTTC. It codes for CASSLLGTGHSYEQYF.

The chain's CDR3 is CASSEARGGGYTF. Here the CDR3 DNA reads TGTGCCAGCAGTGAAGCGCGCGGAGGAGGCTACACCTTC. The chain joins TRBV6-1 to TRBJ1-2; D is unresolved. Germline V gene lookup returns CDR1 MNHNS and CDR2 SASEGT. The CDR3 length is 13 residues. V shed 0 bases and J shed 8 bases, with 10 bases lying between them.

As to this clone: The sample holds other DNA sequences that translate to the same CDR3. The chain joins TRBV9 to TRBJ2-7; 7 bases agree with TRBD1. This CDR3 spans 13 amino acids. V gave up 2 bases and J gave up 5 bases; unmatched junction bases: 4. CDR1 is SGDLS and CDR2 is YYNGEE in the germline V gene. The CDR3 DNA follows: TGTGCCAGCAGCGTCGACAGGGCCCACGAGCAGTACTTC. It encodes CASSVDRAHEQYF.

This clone was seen once. Other DNA sequences within the sample encode an identical CDR3. The gene calls are TRBV6-1 and TRBJ2-2; tentatively, D is TRBD2 (7 bases). Trimming shortened V by 8 bases and J by 5 bases, and 9 bases separated the two germline ends. Germline V CDR1 and CDR2: MNHNS, SASEGT. The CDR3 has 12 residues. In nucleotides, the CDR3 is TGTGCCAGCGGGAGGGGGACCGGGGAGCTGTTTTTT. Translation: CASGRGTGELFF.

The V call is TRBV10-3, the J call TRBJ1-1, with a weak D call TRBD1 (6 bases). This CDR3 is 12 amino acids long. CDR1 and CDR2 (germline): ENHRY, SYGVKD. V shed 4 bases and J shed 8 bases, with 11 bases lying between them. The CDR3: CAISGRQDEAFF. The CDR3 DNA sequence: TGTGCCATCAGTGGGCGACAGGACGAAGCTTTCTTT.

The chain has TRBV2 and TRBJ2-7; D is ambiguous. Germline assignment: CDR1 SNHLY and CDR2 FYNNEI. V was pared by 7 bases and J by 6 bases, with 10 bases between. The CDR3 is 11 residues long. This CDR3 is CASTIATEQYF. The CDR3 DNA reads TGTGCCAGCACGATAGCCACCGAGCAGTACTTC.

The V call is TRBV2, the J call TRBJ2-1, with 7 bases lining up with TRBD2. V was clipped by 7 bases and J by 10 bases; unmatched bases: 4. The CDR3 extends over 11 amino acids. Germline CDR1 and CDR2: SNHLY and FYNNEI. The DNA of the CDR3 is TGTGCCAGCATGGGAGGGCAGGAGCAGTTCTTC. It codes for CASMGGQEQFF.

The count of this clone is one. The chain's CDR3 is CASSVGANQPQHF. CDR3 nucleotides: TGTGCCAGCAGCGTAGGGGCAAATCAGCCCCAGCATTTT. This rearrangement joins TRBV9 to TRBJ1-5; D ambiguous. The germline V gene encodes CDR1 SGDLS and CDR2 YYNGEE. CDR3 length: 13 residues. V dropped 0 bases and J dropped 4 bases, with 5 bases sitting between them.

This clone appeared a single time. The V gene is TRBV25-1, the J gene TRBJ1-2, with D possibly being TRBD1 (6 bases). This CDR3 has 16 amino acids. Germline CDR1 and CDR2: MGHDK and SYGVNS. Trimming took 3 bases from V and 2 from J, leaving 16 bases between them. The CDR3 nucleotides read TGTGCCAGCAGTGATCCGGCAGGGCAGGGGAACTATGGCTACACCTTC. It translates to CASSDPAGQGNYGYTF.

The chain is built from TRBV5-1 and TRBJ1-5; possibly TRBD1 for D (6 bases). CDR3 size: 15 residues. Germline V lookup: CDR1 SGHRS, CDR2 YFSETQ. The V gene lost 2 bases and the J gene lost 6 bases, with 15 bases spanning the gap. For the CDR3, the DNA is TGCGCCAGCAGCTTCACAGGGCTCGATTCTCAGCCCCAGCATTTT. This translates into CASSFTGLDSQPQHF.

The V gene is TRBV5-1, the J gene TRBJ2-5, with D perhaps TRBD1 (5 bases). The CDR3 has 16 residues. V lost 4 bases and J 0 bases, leaving 16 bases between the germline ends. Germline CDR1 and CDR2: SGHRS and YFSETQ. CDR3 DNA: TGCGCCAGCAGCCCTGCTCAGGGTCGTAACCAAGAGACCCAGTACTTC. Amino acid sequence: CASSPAQGRNQETQYF. The whole variable domain, filled in from reference TRBV5-1 and TRBJ2-5, reads KAGVTQTPRYLIKTRGQQVTLSCSPISGHRSVSWYQQTPGQGLQFLFEYFSETQRNKGNFPGRFSGRQFSNSRSEMNVSTLELGDSALYLCASSPAQGRNQETQYFGPGTRLLVL.

The chain employs TRBV18 and TRBJ1-2, with D possibly matching TRBD1 (5 bases). CDR1 KGHSH and CDR2 LQKENI come from the germline V gene. The CDR3 sequence is 15 residues long. V was shortened by 6 bases and J by 4 bases, with 18 bases between the two germline ends. The CDR3 region has the DNA TGTGCCAGCTCCCCCATGAAGGGGAAAGGCTATGGCTACACCTTC. It specifies CASSPMKGKGYGYTF.

This rearrangement joins TRBV5-1 to TRBJ2-7, with D possibly matching TRBD2 (5 bases). Germline V lookup: CDR1 SGHRS, CDR2 YFSETQ. This CDR3 spans 14 amino acids. The ends were cut back, 1 base at V and 3 bases at J, with 11 bases in the middle. CDR3: CASSLTRGNYEQYF. The CDR3 DNA reads TGCGCCAGCAGCTTGACGAGAGGGAACTACGAGCAGTACTTC. Complete variable domain (other parts from reference TRBV5-1 and TRBJ2-7): KAGVTQTPRYLIKTRGQQVTLSCSPISGHRSVSWYQQTPGQGLQFLFEYFSETQRNKGNFPGRFSGRQFSNSRSEMNVSTLELGDSALYLCASSLTRGNYEQYFGPGTRLTVT.

J is TRBJ1-6 and V is TRBV5-1; D is perhaps TRBD1 (5 bases). The V gene's germline CDR1 is SGHRS and CDR2 YFSETQ. Trimming left V 7 bases short and J 6 bases short, with 14 bases between. The CDR3 is 14 residues long. The CDR3 bases are TGCGCCAGCCTACAGACAGATAGTAATTCACCCCTCCACTTT. Residues: CASLQTDSNSPLHF. Using reference TRBV5-1 and TRBJ1-6 for the parts outside the CDR3, the full variable domain is KAGVTQTPRYLIKTRGQQVTLSCSPISGHRSVSWYQQTPGQGLQFLFEYFSETQRNKGNFPGRFSGRQFSNSRSEMNVSTLELGDSALYLCASLQTDSNSPLHFGNGTRLTVT.

A note on this clone: Other DNA variants within this sample encode the same CDR3. The gene calls are TRBV6-1 and TRBJ1-1; perhaps TRBD1 as D (5 bases). Germline V gene sequence: CDR1 MNHNS, CDR2 SASEGT. This CDR3 is built from 14 residues. Trimming pared 2 bases from V and 1 base from J, leaving 8 bases between. CDR3 bases: TGTGCCAGCAGTGAAACGGGGGGGAACACTGAAGCTTTCTTT. Its translation: CASSETGGNTEAFF.

The chain recombines TRBV5-3 with TRBJ1-2; 7 nucleotides agree with TRBD1. TRBV5-3 is reported as an ORF; its role is uncertain. The CDR3 totals 14 residues. With V trimmed by 4 bases and J by 0 bases, 3 bases remained unmatched. The CDR3 loop is CARSPGTANYGYTF. In DNA form, the CDR3 reads TGTGCCAGAAGCCCCGGGACAGCTAACTATGGCTACACCTTC.

CDR3 in amino acids: CASSQVEARNYGYTF. CDR3 bases: TGCGCCAGCAGCCAAGTGGAAGCCAGGAACTATGGCTACACCTTC. The V and J genes are TRBV4-1 and TRBJ1-2; D gene unclear. Germline V lookup: CDR1 MGHRA, CDR2 YSYEKL. Trimming pared 1 base from V and 2 bases from J, leaving 11 bases between. The CDR3 totals 15 residues.

The CDR3 region is CAISESRGSGPHTGELFF. The CDR3 nucleotides read TGTGCCATCAGTGAGTCGAGAGGGAGCGGGCCCCACACCGGGGAGCTGTTTTTT. This rearrangement joins TRBV10-3 to TRBJ2-2; perhaps TRBD2 as D (6 bases). This CDR3 spans 18 amino acids. From germline, CDR1 is ENHRY and CDR2 SYGVKD. Between the trimmed V and J ends, which lost 0 bases and 3 bases, there was a span of 17 bases.

This clone was seen a single time. The rearrangement joins TRBV7-8 to TRBJ2-1; D not certain. CDR1 is SGHVS and CDR2 is FQNEAQ in the germline V gene. The ends were cut back, 2 bases at V and 3 bases at J, with 14 bases in the middle. There are 16 residues in the CDR3. The CDR3 DNA reads TGTGCCAGCAGCTTAATAGCTAGGCAGTACTACAATGAGCAGTTCTTC. Translating gives CASSLIARQYYNEQFF. Supplemented by reference TRBV7-8 and TRBJ2-1, the full variable domain reads GAGVSQSPRYKVAKRGQDVALRCDPISGHVSLFWYQQALGQGPEFLTYFQNEAQLDKSGLPSDRFFAERPEGSVSTLKIQRTQQEDSAVYLCASSLIARQYYNEQFFGPGTRLTVL.

The chain has TRBV14 and TRBJ2-1; TRBD2 aligns across 13 bases. Trimming took 4 bases from V and 7 from J; bases not matched to a gene: 13. The germline CDR1 and CDR2 sequences are SGHDN and FVKESK. This CDR3 is built from 18 residues. Here the CDR3 DNA reads TGTGCCAGCAGCCCAACTAGCGGGAGGGCCCTCTATCTTAATGAGCAGTTCTTC. It codes for CASSPTSGRALYLNEQFF.

Comments on this clone: A junction boundary mismatches the germline segment, possibly from a read error. This chain joins TRBV7-9 and TRBJ2-2, with TRBD2 identical over 8 bases. The CDR3 sequence is 15 residues long. Germline V CDR1 and CDR2: SEHNR, FQNEAQ (reference sequence). CDR3 region: CASRGTRGNTGELLF. CDR3 DNA sequence: TGTGCCAGCAGAGGGACTAGGGGGAACACCGGGGAGCTGCTTTTT.

This rearrangement joins TRBV7-2 to TRBJ2-1, with 10 bases aligning to TRBD2. Germline-derived CDR1 and CDR2 are SGHTA and FQGNSA. The CDR3 is 16 amino acids. Trimming at V came to 1 base and at J to 7 bases, leaving 7 bases not matched to a gene. The CDR3 here is CASSLVWSGGGNEQFF. Here the CDR3 DNA reads TGTGCCAGCAGCTTAGTATGGAGCGGGGGGGGGAATGAGCAGTTCTTC.

The V gene is TRBV6-6, the J gene TRBJ1-5; 8 positions match TRBD1. Per the germline V gene, CDR1 is MNHNY and CDR2 is SVGAGI (reference sequence). Trimming at V came to 8 bases and at J to 5 bases, leaving 8 bases not matched to a gene. There are 14 residues in the CDR3. The CDR3 nucleotides read TGTGCCAGCCTGGGGGCAGGGGGCTATCAGCCCCAGCATTTT. Translating gives CASLGAGGYQPQHF.

The chain uses TRBV6-6 and TRBJ2-1, with 11 positions matching TRBD2. Germline loops: CDR1 MNHNY, CDR2 SVGAGI (reference sequence). The V gene end was trimmed by 6 bases and the J gene end by 5 bases; junction bases not matched to a gene: 9. The CDR3 contains 16 residues. The CDR3 here is CASRQPGTSGHNEQFF. In DNA form, the CDR3 reads TGTGCCAGCAGACAGCCCGGGACTAGCGGACACAATGAGCAGTTCTTC.

The V gene is TRBV11-2, the J gene TRBJ1-2; 10 bases agree with TRBD1. The CDR3 is made up of 14 amino acids. The germline gives CDR1 SGHAT, CDR2 FQNNGV. V dropped 3 bases and J dropped 5; count of bases not matched to a gene: 3. The CDR3 region is CASSFGDRGYGYTF. The CDR3 DNA sequence: TGTGCCAGCAGCTTCGGGGACAGGGGATATGGCTACACCTTC.

The J gene is TRBJ1-3, the V gene TRBV11-2; no firm D call. The CDR3 spans 16 residues. The V and J ends lost 5 bases and 1 base respectively, with 15 bases between them. Per germline, CDR1 SGHAT and CDR2 FQNNGV. CDR3 residues: CASSLATGISGNTIYF. The DNA of the CDR3 is TGTGCCAGCAGCCTCGCAACCGGGATTTCTGGAAACACCATATATTTT. The variable domain in full, completed from reference TRBV11-2 and TRBJ1-3, reads EAGVAQSPRYKIIEKRQSVAFWCNPISGHATLYWYQQILGQGPKLLIQFQNNGVVDDSQLPKDRFSAERLKGVDSTLKIQPAKLEDSAVYLCASSLATGISGNTIYFGEGSWLTVV.

The chain has TRBV28 and TRBJ2-4; no reliable D call. This CDR3 region has 12 residues. CDR1 and CDR2 (germline): MDHEN, SYDVKM. The V and J ends lost 3 bases and 5 bases respectively, with 5 bases between them. The DNA of the CDR3 is TGTGCCAGCAGTTTTGAGGAAAACATTCAGTACTTC. The encoded protein is CASSFEENIQYF.

This clone came up a few times. V gene TRBV4-2 combines with J gene TRBJ1-5; 8 bases agree with TRBD1. Trimming at V came to 0 bases and at J to 4 bases, leaving 5 bases not matched to a gene. Germline V gives CDR1 LGHNA, CDR2 YNFKEQ. CDR3 length: 16 residues. The CDR3 here is CASSQDVGQGNQPQHF. The CDR3, as DNA: TGTGCCAGCAGCCAAGATGTAGGACAGGGTAATCAGCCCCAGCATTTT.